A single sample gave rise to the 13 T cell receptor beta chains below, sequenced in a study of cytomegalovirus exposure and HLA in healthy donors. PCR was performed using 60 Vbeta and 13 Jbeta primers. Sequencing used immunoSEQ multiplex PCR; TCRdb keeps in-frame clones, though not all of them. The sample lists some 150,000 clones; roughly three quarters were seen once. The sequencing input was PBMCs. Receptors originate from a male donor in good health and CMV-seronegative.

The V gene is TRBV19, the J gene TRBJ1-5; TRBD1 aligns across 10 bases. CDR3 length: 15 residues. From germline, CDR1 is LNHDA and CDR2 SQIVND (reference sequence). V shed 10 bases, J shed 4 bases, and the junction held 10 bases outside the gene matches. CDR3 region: CATLRDRGGNQPQHF. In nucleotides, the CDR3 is TGTGCCACCCTCCGGGACAGGGGTGGAAATCAGCCCCAGCATTTT.

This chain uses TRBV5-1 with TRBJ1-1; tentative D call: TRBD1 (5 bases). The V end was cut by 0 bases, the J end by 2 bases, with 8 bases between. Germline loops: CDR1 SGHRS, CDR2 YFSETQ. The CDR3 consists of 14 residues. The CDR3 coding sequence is TGCGCCAGCAGCTTGGAGACAGCCAACACTGAAGCTTTCTTT. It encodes CASSLETANTEAFF.

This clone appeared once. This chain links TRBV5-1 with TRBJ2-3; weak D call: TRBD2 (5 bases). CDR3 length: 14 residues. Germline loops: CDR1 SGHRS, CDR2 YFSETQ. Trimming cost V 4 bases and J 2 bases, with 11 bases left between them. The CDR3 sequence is CASSPVRDTDTQYF. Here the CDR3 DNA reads TGCGCCAGCAGCCCGGTGAGGGACACAGATACGCAGTATTTT.

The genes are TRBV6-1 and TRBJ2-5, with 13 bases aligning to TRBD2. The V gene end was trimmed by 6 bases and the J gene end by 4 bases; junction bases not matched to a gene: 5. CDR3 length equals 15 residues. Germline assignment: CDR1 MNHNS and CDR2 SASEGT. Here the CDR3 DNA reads TGTGCCAGCAGACTAGCGGGGGGGCTTGCAGAGACCCAGTACTTC. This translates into CASRLAGGLAETQYF.

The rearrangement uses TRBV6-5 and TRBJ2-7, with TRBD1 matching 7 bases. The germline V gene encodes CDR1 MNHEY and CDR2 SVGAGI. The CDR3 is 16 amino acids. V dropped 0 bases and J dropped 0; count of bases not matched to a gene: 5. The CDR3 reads CASSYSRQGSSYEQYF. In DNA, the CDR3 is TGTGCCAGCAGTTACTCGAGACAGGGAAGCTCCTACGAGCAGTACTTC.

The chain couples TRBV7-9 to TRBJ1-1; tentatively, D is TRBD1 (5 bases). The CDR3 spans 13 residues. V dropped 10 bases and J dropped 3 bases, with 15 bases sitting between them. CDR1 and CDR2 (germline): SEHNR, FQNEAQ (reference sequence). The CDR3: CAIRTEGDTEAFF. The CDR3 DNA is TGTGCCATTAGGACGGAAGGGGACACTGAAGCTTTCTTT.

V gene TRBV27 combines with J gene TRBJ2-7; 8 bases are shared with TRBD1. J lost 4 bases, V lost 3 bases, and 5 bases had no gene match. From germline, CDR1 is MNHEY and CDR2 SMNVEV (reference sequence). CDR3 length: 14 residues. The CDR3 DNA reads TGTGCCAGCAGTTTCCAGGGGGCAGGGTACGAGCAGTACTTC. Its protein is CASSFQGAGYEQYF.

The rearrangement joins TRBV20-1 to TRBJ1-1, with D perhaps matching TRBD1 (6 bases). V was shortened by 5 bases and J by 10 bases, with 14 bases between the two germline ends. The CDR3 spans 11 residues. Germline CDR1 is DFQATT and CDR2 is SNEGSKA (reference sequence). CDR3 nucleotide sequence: TGCAGTGCTTCACAACTCAGGGGAGCTTTCTTT. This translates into CSASQLRGAFF.

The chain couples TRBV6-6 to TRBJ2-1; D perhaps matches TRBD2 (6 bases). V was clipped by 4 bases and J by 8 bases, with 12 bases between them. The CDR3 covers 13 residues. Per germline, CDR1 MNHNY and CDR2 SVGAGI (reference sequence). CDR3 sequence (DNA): TGTGCCAGCAGTTCCCTCCCGGGGGATGAGCAGTTCTTC. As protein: CASSSLPGDEQFF.

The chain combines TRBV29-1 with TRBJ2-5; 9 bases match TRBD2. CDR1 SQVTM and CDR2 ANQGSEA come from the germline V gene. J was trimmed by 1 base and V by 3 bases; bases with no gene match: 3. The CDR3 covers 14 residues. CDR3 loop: CSVDSGGTQETQYF. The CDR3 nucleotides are TGCAGCGTTGATAGCGGGGGAACCCAAGAGACCCAGTACTTC. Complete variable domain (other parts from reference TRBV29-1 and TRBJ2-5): SAVISQKPSRDICQRGTSLTIQCQVDSQVTMMFWYRQQPGQSLTLIATANQGSEATYESGFVIDKFPISRPNLTFSTLTVSNMSPEDSSIYLCSVDSGGTQETQYFGPGTRLLVL.

DNA for the CDR3: TGTGCCAGCAGTCCCGGGACAGGGAAAGCTTTCTTT. It is translated as CASSPGTGKAFF. V is TRBV27 and J is TRBJ1-1; 9 nucleotides align to TRBD1. V lost 5 bases, J lost 9 bases, and 4 bases stayed unmatched. The CDR3 is made up of 12 amino acids. Germline V gene lookup returns CDR1 MNHEY and CDR2 SMNVEV (reference sequence).

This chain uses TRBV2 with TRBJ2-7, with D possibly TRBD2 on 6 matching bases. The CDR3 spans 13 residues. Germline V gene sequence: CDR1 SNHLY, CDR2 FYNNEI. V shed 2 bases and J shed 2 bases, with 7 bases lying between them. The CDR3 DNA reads TGTGCCAGCAGTGAACCGGGGGCCTACGAGCAGTACTTC. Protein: CASSEPGAYEQYF.

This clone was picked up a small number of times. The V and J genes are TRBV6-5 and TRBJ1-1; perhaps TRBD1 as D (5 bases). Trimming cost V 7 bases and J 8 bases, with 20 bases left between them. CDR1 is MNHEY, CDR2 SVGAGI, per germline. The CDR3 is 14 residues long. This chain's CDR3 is CASTKTSTTEEAFF. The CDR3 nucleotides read TGTGCCAGCACCAAAACATCGACGACAGAGGAAGCTTTCTTT.